This T cell receptor beta chain was sequenced during a study of T cell responses to AZD1222 COVID-19 vaccine. General study findings and limits: Once two AZD1222 doses were given, Spike-specific TCR breadth and depth went up. Repertoire sampling happened only post peak T cell response. Close to half of spike-specific TCRs reportedly recognize unmutated variant regions.

The data were produced by immunoSEQ multiplex PCR, yet TCRdb's version contains in-frame clones alone and is incomplete. Found here are about 140,000 clones, 70% to 90% of them singletons; the top ten hold about 5.5%. As concerns this clone: Its antigen remains unknown.

Germline lookup yields CDR1 LGHDT and CDR2 YNNKEL (reference sequence). The CDR3 spans 13 residues. V was clipped by 3 bases and J by 9 bases, with 12 bases between them. This sequence joins TRBV3-1 (or the pseudogene TRBV3-2) and TRBJ1-5; D may be TRBD1 (5 bases). This receptor was obtained from an adult in good health. The sequenced sample was peripheral blood, obtained on day 0 of AZD1222 vaccination. Here the CDR3 reads CASSQDHGGPQHF. CDR3 nucleotides: TGTGCCAGCAGCCAGGACCATGGGGGGCCCCAGCATTTT.